This T cell receptor (beta chain) was profiled in a study of blood T cell repertoires in COVID-19. Overall study: The United States, Italy and Spain supplied acute and convalescent COVID-19 samples. T cells, B-cell-depleted T cells, or PBMCs supplied cDNA or gDNA.

The authors' processing: Estimation of nucleated cell counts relied on the amplification of reference gene primers. TCRdb's table, derived via immunoSEQ multiplex PCR, lists solely in-frame clones and lacks some. V and J calls and clone size are those listed in that table; D and trimming were worked out from the DNA. The table includes more than 150,000 clones, about 77% detected once. V dropped 3 bases and J dropped 2; count of bases not matched to a gene: 9. This CDR3 is 16 amino acids long. In germline, CDR1 is LGHDT, CDR2 YNNKEL (reference sequence). Sequencing was carried out using peripheral blood. V gene TRBV3-1 (or the pseudogene TRBV3-2) combines with J gene TRBJ2-5, with 7 nucleotides matching TRBD1. The TCR comes from a woman aged 80 or over with active or convalescent COVID-19. The CDR3: CASSQDSGQFQETQYF. CDR3 DNA sequence: TGTGCCAGCAGCCAGGATTCGGGACAGTTTCAAGAGACCCAGTACTTC.